What follows describes a single T cell receptor (beta chain). There is no known antigen for this receptor. Base qualities are missing; no much larger clone stands one base away. This entry belongs to a study of patients and donors after allogeneic stem cell transplantation (dated by TCRdb to about 2020). The junction shows trimming of 4 bases on V and 3 bases on J, plus 13 bases between the germline ends. Via the germline V gene, CDR1 is LGHNA and CDR2 YSLEER. The CDR3 numbers 15 residues from cysteine through phenylalanine. Only the CDR3 DNA stays, 45 bases, in frame from base 1. The library was generated by RT-PCR. These reads were obtained on a NextSeq 550. TCRdb took the public reads, trimmed them with fastp at Q25, ran MiXCR for clone calling and kept in-frame beta chains. All rows with the same CDR3 protein become a single entry with the most common DNA and genes. The sample yields some 200,000 distinct CDR3 sequences; 35% to 50% were counted once. The ten most abundant clones make up about 33% of the sample.

Sequencing was carried out using blood, either unsorted or a sorted T cell fraction (not recorded which). The rearranged segments are TRBV4-3 and TRBJ2-1; the D region possibly corresponds to TRBD2 (6 bases align). The clonotype was recovered from a human donor who was either an allogeneic HSCT recipient or a stem cell or donor lymphocyte infusion donor (not recorded which). It is not recorded whose cells these are; they may come from a transplant donor. The DNA sequence is given as TGCGCCAGCAGCCCGGCTAGCGACCACTACAATGAGCAGTTCTTC. Its translation is CASSPASDHYNEQFF.